This T cell receptor (beta chain) was sequenced during a study of blood T cell repertoires in COVID-19. The wider study: COVID-19 samples, acute and convalescent, were from the United States, Italy and Spain.

Repertoires were generated with immunoSEQ multiplex PCR, while TCRdb's copy carries only in-frame clones and drops some. The sample shows around 150,000 clones, 75% to 90% of them seen only once. The V end lost 4 bases, the J end lost 7 bases, and 8 bases lay between the germline ends. The CDR3 consists of 11 residues. Germline-derived CDR1 and CDR2 are SGHTS and YDEGEE. The chain couples TRBV5-8 to TRBJ1-1; D is unresolved. This TCR came from a human donor with acute or convalescent COVID-19. The donor label of this sample is uncertain. Input material: peripheral blood. CDR3 protein: CASSLVYEAFF. The CDR3, as DNA: TGTGCCAGCAGCCTAGTATATGAAGCTTTCTTT.